This T cell receptor (beta chain) appears in the sequencing data of a study of shared clonotypes between healthy human individuals. Study-level points and caveats: Non-shared clonotypes showed lower generation probabilities than clonotypes common to all four donors.

Free of recent acute infections or vaccinations, the donors were healthy HIV-negative adults. Donors comprised only Caucasian adults living in Nashville, Tennessee. Memory CD4+ cells were the fraction left after CD45RA+ naive selection. On this clone: Its matching antigen is unknown.

The CDR3 spans 17 residues. Trimming left V 2 bases short and J 5 bases short, with 19 bases between. Germline values: CDR1 MGHRA, CDR2 YSYEKL. TCRdb's copy holds only in-frame clones and misses some; the assay was immunoSEQ multiplex PCR. The sample shows about 2.4 million clones, roughly 93% of them seen only once. The TCR was taken from a man aged 18-30 years in good health. Some clones in this sample may be carry-over from other donors' samples. The sequencing input was naive CD4+ T cells from PBMCs. Subset in this sample: CD45RA+ positively selected. The gene calls are TRBV4-1 and TRBJ2-1; D uncertain. The CDR3 is CASSQTRRIELDNEQFF. CDR3 in DNA: TGCGCCAGCAGCCAAACCCGTAGAATTGAGCTGGACAATGAGCAGTTCTTC.